These 28 T cell receptor beta chains were all obtained from the same sample, sequenced in a study of shared clonotypes between healthy human individuals. TCRdb's table, derived via immunoSEQ multiplex PCR, lists solely in-frame clones and lacks some. The sample includes some 2.1 million clones, 85% to 95% of them seen just once. Naivety among CD8 cells was defined by CD45RO negativity and positive CCR7 selection, thereby excluding terminally differentiated effector memory CD45RA+ cells. Sequencing used naive CD8+ T cells sorted from blood. These receptors were collected from a man between 18 and 29 years old in good health.

The chain carries TRBV4-3 and TRBJ1-6, with 7 bases aligning to TRBD1. CDR3 length: 19 amino acids. From germline, CDR1 is LGHNA and CDR2 YSLEER. The ends lost 1 base at V and 2 bases at J; junction bases unmatched: 11. The CDR3 protein is CASSQVRGTGTAYNSPLHF. The CDR3 coding sequence is TGCGCCAGCAGCCAAGTACGAGGAACCGGGACAGCCTATAATTCACCCCTCCACTTT.

CDR3 DNA: TGTGCCAGCTTGGGACAGGGCTACGAGCAGTACTTC. Translating it yields CASLGQGYEQYF. The chain joins TRBV11-2 to TRBJ2-7, with TRBD1 matching over 9 bases. CDR1 is SGHAT and CDR2 is FQNNGV in the germline V gene. The CDR3 runs to 12 residues. V dropped 8 bases and J dropped 3; count of bases not matched to a gene: 2.

V usage is TRBV9 and J usage is TRBJ2-2; 8 bases are shared with TRBD1. The CDR3 length is 19 residues. V dropped 4 bases and J dropped 2; count of bases not matched to a gene: 16. Germline loops: CDR1 SGDLS, CDR2 YYNGEE. The CDR3 is CASSQQFSFDRGNTGELFF. CDR3 sequence (DNA): TGTGCCAGCAGCCAGCAGTTTTCTTTCGACAGGGGCAACACCGGGGAGCTGTTTTTT.

In the case of this clone: The same CDR3 also results from other DNA sequences found in this sample. The V call is TRBV11-3, the J call TRBJ2-1; the D is unclear. Germline-derived CDR1 and CDR2 are SGHNT and YENEEA. Trimming pared 3 bases from V and 4 bases from J, leaving 7 bases between. The CDR3 consists of 13 residues. CDR3 DNA sequence: TGTGCCAGCAGCTTGTTGGGATACAATGAGCAGTTCTTC. It specifies CASSLLGYNEQFF.

Of note for this clone: The identical CDR3 is also encoded by other nucleotide sequences in the sample. The rearrangement links TRBV6-5 to TRBJ2-7; D gene uncertain. Germline loops: CDR1 MNHEY, CDR2 SVGAGI. V lost 2 bases, J lost 2 bases, and 10 bases lay in between. The CDR3 length is 14 residues. CDR3 nucleotide sequence: TGTGCCAGCAGTTACGGTGGGCCTACCTACGAGCAGTACTTC. It encodes CASSYGGPTYEQYF.

This chain uses TRBV5-1 with TRBJ2-1; D is unclear. CDR3 size: 17 residues. Trimming removed 0 bases from V and 10 bases from J, with 23 bases in between. Germline loops: CDR1 SGHRS, CDR2 YFSETQ. The CDR3 region has the DNA TGCGCCAGCAGCTTGGCCGGTCTTGGGGTCCTACAATGGGAGCAGTTCTTC. Protein sequence: CASSLAGLGVLQWEQFF.

The gene calls are TRBV6-1 and TRBJ1-1; a possible D gene is TRBD1 (5 bases). V was trimmed by 7 bases and J by 4 bases, leaving 10 bases between them. Germline V lookup: CDR1 MNHNS, CDR2 SASEGT. This CDR3 region has 12 residues. The CDR3 nucleotides read TGTGCCAGCAAAGGGGCGGGCACTGAAGCTTTCTTT. Translating gives CASKGAGTEAFF.

The chain has TRBV2 and TRBJ1-4; the D gene is possibly TRBD1 (6 bases). The CDR3 covers 14 residues. The V end was cut by 3 bases, the J end by 6 bases, with 11 bases between. The germline gives CDR1 SNHLY, CDR2 FYNNEI. The chain's CDR3 is CASSDRQVYEKLFF. In DNA, the CDR3 is TGTGCCAGCAGTGATCGACAGGTTTATGAAAAACTGTTTTTT. The full variable domain, completed using reference TRBV2 and TRBJ1-4, is EPEVTQTPSHQVTQMGQEVILRCVPISNHLYFYWYRQILGQKVEFLVSFYNNEISEKSEIFDDQFSVERPDGSNFTLKIRSTKLEDSAMYFCASSDRQVYEKLFFGSGTQLSVL.

V is TRBV28 and J is TRBJ1-2; no clear D. CDR3 length: 12 residues. CDR1 MDHEN and CDR2 SYDVKM come from the germline V gene. Between the trimmed V and J ends, which lost 3 bases and 7 bases, there was a span of 9 bases. The CDR3 reads CASSFWLLGYTF. The CDR3 region has the DNA TGTGCCAGCAGTTTTTGGTTACTTGGCTACACCTTC.

The chain links TRBV2 to TRBJ1-2, with 8 positions matching TRBD1. Germline V gives CDR1 SNHLY, CDR2 FYNNEI. The CDR3 is made up of 11 amino acids. The V gene end was trimmed by 9 bases and the J gene end by 3 bases; junction bases not matched to a gene: 0. CDR3 amino acids: CARDRDYGYTF. The DNA of the CDR3 is TGTGCCAGGGACAGGGACTATGGCTACACCTTC.

V usage is TRBV4-1 and J usage is TRBJ1-3; D is ambiguous. Germline V gene lookup returns CDR1 MGHRA and CDR2 YSYEKL. This CDR3 is 15 amino acids long. V was pared by 0 bases and J by 2 bases, with 8 bases between. CDR3 residues: CASSQDPRPGNTIYF. For the CDR3, the DNA is TGCGCCAGCAGCCAAGACCCAAGGCCTGGAAACACCATATATTTT.

The gene calls are TRBV10-1 and TRBJ2-3, with 12 bases aligning to TRBD2. CDR1 is WNHNN, CDR2 SYGVQD, per germline (reference sequence). With V trimmed by 2 bases and J by 8 bases, 14 bases remained unmatched. The CDR3 length is 18 residues. CDR3 sequence reads: CASSEEVLAGGAAGTQYF. CDR3 in DNA: TGCGCCAGCAGTGAGGAGGTTCTAGCGGGAGGGGCAGCGGGTACGCAGTATTTT.

With regard to this clone: The sample holds other DNA sequences that translate to the same CDR3. The chain combines TRBV4-2 with TRBJ2-7, with D unresolved. The CDR3 totals 14 residues. Trimming cost V 1 base and J 0 bases, with 7 bases left between them. Germline values: CDR1 LGHNA, CDR2 YNFKEQ. The CDR3 region has the DNA TGTGCCAGCAGCCAAGCCCCCAGCTCCTACGAGCAGTACTTC. It encodes CASSQAPSSYEQYF.

The DNA of the CDR3 is TGTGCCAGCAGCGACGGGACTAGCGGGAGTACCTACGAGCAGTACTTC. It yields the protein CASSDGTSGSTYEQYF. The genes are TRBV9 and TRBJ2-7, with TRBD2 identical over 14 bases. CDR1 is SGDLS and CDR2 is YYNGEE in the germline V gene. This CDR3 spans 16 amino acids. V gave up 3 bases and J gave up 2 bases; unmatched junction bases: 4.

Concerning this clone itself: The sample carries other DNA sequences with the same CDR3. The rearrangement joins TRBV5-1 to TRBJ1-1, with unresolved D. V lost 0 bases, J lost 6 bases, and 9 bases lay in between. The CDR3 covers 13 residues. Germline V gives CDR1 SGHRS, CDR2 YFSETQ. The CDR3 protein is CASSLAAGSEAFF. Here the CDR3 DNA reads TGCGCCAGCAGCTTGGCGGCCGGTTCTGAAGCTTTCTTT.

The gene calls are TRBV27 and TRBJ2-3, with D possibly being TRBD2 (6 bases). The germline gives CDR1 MNHEY, CDR2 SMNVEV (reference sequence). Trimming took 2 bases from V and 4 from J, leaving 16 bases between them. The CDR3 consists of 16 residues. The chain's CDR3 is CASSLIGVLAADTQYF. CDR3 nucleotide sequence: TGTGCCAGCAGTTTAATCGGGGTACTAGCAGCAGATACGCAGTATTTT.

The J gene is TRBJ2-7, the V gene TRBV9; D may be TRBD2 (6 bases). Germline V gene data show CDR1 as SGDLS and CDR2 as YYNGEE. The V and J ends lost 3 bases and 5 bases respectively, with 18 bases between them. The CDR3 runs 15 residues. CDR3 bases: TGTGCCAGCAGCGCGGCGGGGCTAGCGCTCGACGAGCAGTACTTC. Protein: CASSAAGLALDEQYF.

The chain carries TRBV9 and TRBJ2-3; TRBD2 aligns across 8 bases. The CDR3 loop spans 15 amino acids. Trimming cost V 0 bases and J 5 bases; bases outside gene matches: 5. The germline CDR1 and CDR2 sequences are SGDLS and YYNGEE. CDR3 amino acids: CASSVVGLAIDTQYF. CDR3 bases: TGTGCCAGCAGCGTAGTAGGACTAGCAATAGATACGCAGTATTTT.

V usage is TRBV25-1 and J usage is TRBJ2-7, with D unresolved. In germline, CDR1 is MGHDK, CDR2 SYGVNS. The germline V and J ends were trimmed by 8 bases and 3 bases, with 17 bases remaining between them. The CDR3 spans 14 residues. This chain's CDR3 is CASESRADNYEQYF. DNA for the CDR3: TGTGCCAGCGAAAGCCGGGCCGATAACTACGAGCAGTACTTC.

For this clone: The same CDR3 is also encoded by other DNA sequences in this sample. CDR3 DNA: TGTGCCAGCACCCGGGGCACCGGGGAGCTGTTTTTT. Translating gives CASTRGTGELFF. The J gene is TRBJ2-2, the V gene TRBV9; a weak D match, TRBD2 (5 bases). Trimming pared 6 bases from V and 4 bases from J, leaving 7 bases between. Germline V lookup: CDR1 SGDLS, CDR2 YYNGEE. This CDR3 is built from 12 residues.

The CDR3 DNA sequence: TGCGCCAGCAGCCAACGAAGCGGGGAAAACTACGAGCAGTACTTC. As protein: CASSQRSGENYEQYF. This chain links TRBV4-1 with TRBJ2-7, with TRBD2 matching 7 bases. J lost 3 bases, V lost 2 bases, and 7 bases had no gene match. The CDR3 sequence is 15 residues long. CDR1 MGHRA and CDR2 YSYEKL come from the germline V gene.

V usage is TRBV5-6 and J usage is TRBJ1-1; weak D call: TRBD1 (6 bases). Trimming took 4 bases from V and 5 from J, leaving 12 bases between them. Looked up from germline, CDR1 is SGHDT and CDR2 is YYEEEE. The CDR3 runs 13 residues. CDR3 loop: CASSGQGWTEAFF. CDR3 sequence (DNA): TGTGCCAGCAGCGGGCAGGGGTGGACTGAAGCTTTCTTT.

The V call is TRBV14, the J call TRBJ2-5; TRBD2 agrees at 14 bases. V lost 3 bases, J lost 5 bases, and 8 bases stayed unmatched. CDR3 length: 17 residues. Looked up from germline, CDR1 is SGHDN and CDR2 is FVKESK. CDR3 DNA: TGTGCCAGCAGCCACCGGGGACTAGCGGGAGTATGGGAGACCCAGTACTTC. Translation gives CASSHRGLAGVWETQYF.

A word on this clone: One end of the junction is discordant with germline, which a read error may explain. The V call is TRBV2, the J call TRBJ2-3; D is ambiguous. The CDR3 totals 11 residues. CDR1 and CDR2 from the germline V gene are SNHLY and FYNNEI. CDR3 residues: CARGSKDTQYF. The CDR3 nucleotides are TGTGCCAGGGGAAGCAAAGATACGCAGTATTTT.

Details on this clone: Additional DNA sequences in this sample encode the identical CDR3. The V gene is TRBV4-3, the J gene TRBJ1-4; D call uncertain. V was shortened by 0 bases and J by 0 bases, with 8 bases between the two germline ends. CDR3 length: 16 residues. CDR1 and CDR2 from the germline V gene are LGHNA and YSLEER. The CDR3 region has the DNA TGCGCCAGCAGCCAAGACGGTATTGCAACTAATGAAAAACTGTTTTTT. This translates into CASSQDGIATNEKLFF.

This clone was picked up one time. V gene TRBV9 combines with J gene TRBJ2-1; D gene uncertain. V lost 4 bases to trimming and J lost 6 bases, with 8 bases between them. Germline V gene sequence: CDR1 SGDLS, CDR2 YYNGEE. CDR3 size: 12 residues. In DNA form, the CDR3 reads TGTGCCAGCAGCTCTGGAAGCAATGAGCAGTTCTTC. It is translated as CASSSGSNEQFF.

The chain joins TRBV5-4 to TRBJ1-2; TRBD1 matches 8 bases. The CDR3 loop spans 15 amino acids. Germline CDR1 is SGHNT and CDR2 is YYREEE (reference sequence). J was trimmed by 2 bases and V by 3 bases; bases with no gene match: 6. CDR3 in amino acids: CASSWGQEINYGYTF. The CDR3 DNA follows: TGTGCCAGCAGCTGGGGACAGGAAATCAACTATGGCTACACCTTC.

The chain employs TRBV27 and TRBJ2-3; TRBD2 matches 14 bases. Per the germline V gene, CDR1 is MNHEY and CDR2 is SMNVEV (reference sequence). This CDR3 is built from 16 residues. Losses at the gene ends were 7 bases for V and 3 bases for J; bases not matched to a gene: 6. Written as DNA, the CDR3 is TGTGCCAGCAAAGGGACTAGCGGGGGCCTGACAGATACGCAGTATTTT. Translation: CASKGTSGGLTDTQYF.